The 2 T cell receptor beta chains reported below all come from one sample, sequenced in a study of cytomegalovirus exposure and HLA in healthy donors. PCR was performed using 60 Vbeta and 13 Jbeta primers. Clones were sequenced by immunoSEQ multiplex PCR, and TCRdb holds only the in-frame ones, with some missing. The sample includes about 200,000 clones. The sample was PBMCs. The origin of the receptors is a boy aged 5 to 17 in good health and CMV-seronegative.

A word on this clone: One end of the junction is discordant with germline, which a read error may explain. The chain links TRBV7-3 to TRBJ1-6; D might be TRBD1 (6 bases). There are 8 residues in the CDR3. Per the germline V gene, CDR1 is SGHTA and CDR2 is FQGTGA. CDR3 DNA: TGTGCCAGCAGCCCCAGGGGTTTT. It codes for CASSPRGF.

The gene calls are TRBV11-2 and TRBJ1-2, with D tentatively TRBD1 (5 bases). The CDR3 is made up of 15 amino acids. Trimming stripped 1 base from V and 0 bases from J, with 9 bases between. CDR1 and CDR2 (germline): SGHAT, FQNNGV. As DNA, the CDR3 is TGTGCCAGCAGCTTAGTCGGGGGAACTAACTATGGCTACACCTTC. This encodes CASSLVGGTNYGYTF.